The clone carrying this T cell receptor beta chain was counted between two and nine times. Its antigen is unidentified. TCRdb redid the calling of the reads with MiXCR, one entry per CDR3 protein. The repertoire includes approximately 100,000 distinct CDR3 sequences, roughly two fifths of them detected once, and about three quarters sits in the top ten. The data were taken from a study of T cell repertoires in cytomegalovirus infection. CDR3 length equals 14 residues. The germline gives CDR1 MNHEY, CDR2 SVGAGI. The V end lost 2 bases, the J end lost 4 bases, and 11 bases lay between the germline ends.

The V gene is TRBV6-5, the J gene TRBJ1-2; D remains ambiguous. The sequences come from CD8+ T cells from cultured PBMCs, collected from culture after CMV antigen stimulation. The receptor comes from a human donor in good health (CMV status not recorded). Some clones in this sample may be carry-over from other donors' samples. The CDR3 DNA reads TGTGCCAGCAGTTACCGCGTCGAGGGCTATGGCTACACCTTC. This encodes CASSYRVEGYGYTF.